The entry below gives a single T cell receptor (beta chain) sequence along with its context. This sample is part of a study of T cell changes during pregnancy in multiple sclerosis. V was trimmed by 2 bases and J by 8 bases, leaving 15 bases between them. The CDR3 runs 15 residues. CDR1 and CDR2 from the germline V gene are MNHEY and SVGAGI. TCRdb keeps only in-frame clones here, not all; method: immunoSEQ multiplex PCR. The sample has tens of thousands of clones, about 95% seen once. This specimen was peripheral blood, taken in the third trimester of pregnancy. This clonotype was sampled from a female donor with multiple sclerosis, enrolled in a pregnancy study. The chain is built from TRBV6-5 and TRBJ1-4; D might be TRBD1 (6 bases). CDR3 protein: CASSYAGTRGEKLFF. In DNA form, the CDR3 reads TGTGCCAGCAGTTACGCCGGGACACGGGGAGAAAAACTGTTTTTT.